One and the same sample provided the 18 T cell receptor beta chains below, sequenced in a study of graft-versus-host responses after intestinal transplantation. Sequenced by immunoSEQ multiplex PCR; TCRdb stores in-frame clones only, minus some. The data show under 20,000 clones, approximately 35% seen once. Source: alloreactive CD4+ T cells from a mixed lymphocyte reaction culture, taken before transplantation. Subset reported: CFSE-low proliferating T cells sorted from approximately 6-day pre-transplant mixed lymphocyte reaction (GvH or HvG direction). These receptors were collected from a human patient who was an organ donor for intestinal transplantation.

The chain joins TRBV11-2 to TRBJ1-1; 8 bases agree with TRBD1. Germline CDR1 and CDR2: SGHAT and FQNNGV. The CDR3 contains 14 residues. Trimming at V came to 4 bases and at J to 1 base, leaving 2 bases not matched to a gene. CDR3 DNA: TGTGCCAGCAGCTCCGACAGGGGGAACACTGAAGCTTTCTTT. Residues: CASSSDRGNTEAFF.

This clone was seen a single time. The V call is TRBV16, the J call TRBJ1-6; 7 nucleotides match TRBD1. CDR1 is KGHSY, CDR2 FQNENV, per germline. The CDR3 covers 17 residues. The J segment lost 2 bases and the V segment lost 4 bases, leaving 8 bases of the junction unmatched. CDR3 loop: CASSRVQGSAYNSPLHF. The CDR3 DNA follows: TGTGCCAGCAGCCGCGTACAGGGGAGCGCCTATAATTCACCCCTCCACTTT.

V gene TRBV11-2 combines with J gene TRBJ2-5; no reliable D call. Germline values: CDR1 SGHAT, CDR2 FQNNGV. CDR3 length equals 14 residues. V was trimmed by 1 base and J by 3 bases, leaving 9 bases between them. The CDR3 sequence: CASSLGPDEETQYF. The CDR3 DNA follows: TGTGCCAGCAGCTTAGGTCCAGACGAAGAGACCCAGTACTTC.

This chain's CDR3 is CASRTGLPGANVLTF. CDR3 nucleotide sequence: TGTGCCAGCAGGACAGGGTTGCCTGGGGCCAACGTCCTGACTTTC. The chain has TRBV6-5 and TRBJ2-6; 7 bases align to TRBD1. The CDR3 is made up of 15 amino acids. V lost 6 bases to trimming and J lost 2 bases; unmatched junction nucleotides: 4. In germline, CDR1 is MNHEY, CDR2 SVGAGI.

The rearrangement joins TRBV2 to TRBJ1-5; no reliable D call. Germline values: CDR1 SNHLY, CDR2 FYNNEI. The CDR3 spans 16 residues. Trimming cost V 5 bases and J 0 bases, with 14 bases left between them. The CDR3 nucleotides are TGTGCCAGCAGTCGGACTATACCGGATAGCAATCAGCCCCAGCATTTT. Residues: CASSRTIPDSNQPQHF.

The chain recombines TRBV5-1 with TRBJ2-2; D call uncertain. Deletions cut 0 bases from V and 6 bases from J, with 9 bases between. From germline, CDR1 is SGHRS and CDR2 YFSETQ. The CDR3 runs to 14 residues. CDR3 residues: CASSLVQYPGELFF. CDR3 sequence (DNA): TGCGCCAGCAGCTTGGTTCAGTATCCCGGGGAGCTGTTTTTT.

The chain employs TRBV10-3 and TRBJ1-4, with TRBD1 as a possible D gene (6 bases). V lost 10 bases and J lost 3, with 18 bases in between. There are 15 residues in the CDR3. Looked up from germline, CDR1 is ENHRY and CDR2 is SYGVKD. This CDR3 reads CATQDRGVSNEKLFF. The CDR3 DNA sequence: TGTGCCACCCAGGACAGAGGGGTCTCTAATGAAAAACTGTTTTTT.

The genes are TRBV11-2 and TRBJ2-7; 10 bases match TRBD2. The V gene end was trimmed by 7 bases and the J gene end by 3 bases; junction bases not matched to a gene: 6. Germline CDR1 and CDR2: SGHAT and FQNNGV. The CDR3 sequence is 14 residues long. The CDR3 DNA reads as TGTGCCAGCAAGCTCGGACTAGCGGACTACGAGCAGTACTTC. This translates into CASKLGLADYEQYF.

This clone was counted only a few times. The V and J genes are TRBV7-9 and TRBJ2-5, with 10 nucleotides matching TRBD1. This CDR3 is built from 16 residues. After removal of 5 bases from V and 6 bases from J, the junction contained 12 bases not matched to a gene. Per germline, CDR1 SEHNR and CDR2 FQNEAQ (reference sequence). This chain's CDR3 is CASSHDPGQGIQTQYF. The CDR3, as DNA: TGTGCCAGCAGCCACGACCCGGGACAGGGGATACAGACCCAGTACTTC.

In this sample, this clone turned up a few times. The chain couples TRBV7-2 to TRBJ2-7; possible D gene TRBD2, 6 bases. V lost 3 bases and J lost 7, with 19 bases in between. Germline CDR1 SGHTA, CDR2 FQGNSA. The CDR3 sequence is 15 residues long. The CDR3 region has the DNA TGTGCCAGCAGCTTTTCTGGCGGGGAGGTATCAGAGCAGTACTTC. Translated: CASSFSGGEVSEQYF.

The V gene is TRBV6-6, the J gene TRBJ1-4, with 7 bases fitting TRBD1. V shed 4 bases, J shed 7 bases, and the junction held 12 bases outside the gene matches. The CDR3 length is 16 residues. Germline CDR1 reads MNHNY; CDR2 reads SVGAGI (reference sequence). The CDR3 DNA follows: TGTGCCAGCAGTTTGCCGGGACAGAAGGGAAGTGAAAAACTGTTTTTT. Its translation: CASSLPGQKGSEKLFF.

This clone has only a few counts. The J gene is TRBJ1-2, the V gene TRBV6-9; 8 nucleotides match TRBD1. The CDR3 covers 13 residues. Per the germline V gene, CDR1 is MNHGY and CDR2 is SVAAGI. V shed 5 bases and J 3 bases; nucleotides not matched to a gene: 2. The CDR3 reads CASSPTGDYGYTF. CDR3 DNA: TGTGCCAGCAGTCCGACAGGGGACTATGGCTACACCTTC.

This clone occurred a few times. The rearrangement joins TRBV7-2 to TRBJ1-2; D is uncertain. V shed 2 bases and J shed 12 bases, with 7 bases lying between them. Per the germline V gene, CDR1 is SGHTA and CDR2 is FQGNSA. The CDR3 is 10 residues long. CDR3 amino acids: CASSLRGHTF. In nucleotides, the CDR3 is TGTGCCAGCAGCTTACGAGGCCACACCTTC.

This clone was recorded a few times. V is TRBV5-4 and J is TRBJ2-1; 7 bases are shared with TRBD1. The CDR3 covers 15 residues. Germline CDR1 is SGHNT and CDR2 is YYREEE (reference sequence). V lost 5 bases, J lost 4 bases, and 9 bases stayed unmatched. CDR3 DNA: TGTGCCAGCAGTTTGATAGGGGGCCCTTACAATGAGCAGTTCTTC. This codes for CASSLIGGPYNEQFF. The variable domain in full, completed from reference TRBV5-4 and TRBJ2-1, reads ETGVTQSPTHLIKTRGQQVTLRCSSQSGHNTVSWYQQALGQGPQFIFQYYREEENGRGNFPPRFSGLQFPNYSSELNVNALELDDSALYLCASSLIGGPYNEQFFGPGTRLTVL.

In this sample, this clone turned up a few times. The chain links TRBV5-1 to TRBJ1-1; TRBD1 aligns across 7 bases. Trimming at V came to 2 bases and at J to 11 bases, leaving 6 bases not matched to a gene. The CDR3 has 12 residues. CDR1 and CDR2 (germline): SGHRS, YFSETQ. The CDR3 nucleotides are TGCGCCAGCAGCTTAACAGGGGAGCGGGCTTTCTTT. Amino acids: CASSLTGERAFF.

The table lists this clone with a few counts. The chain has TRBV4-1 and TRBJ2-1, with TRBD1 as a possible D gene (6 bases). The CDR3 has 15 residues. Trimming removed 6 bases from V and 2 bases from J, with 14 bases in between. CDR1 and CDR2 (germline): MGHRA, YSYEKL. The CDR3 spells CASRSRDNPYNEQFF. The CDR3 DNA reads TGCGCCAGCAGATCCCGGGACAACCCCTACAATGAGCAGTTCTTC.

This clone has more than one count but fewer than ten. The chain links TRBV6-6 to TRBJ1-2; no firm D call. There are 13 residues in the CDR3. V lost 7 bases and J 6 bases, leaving 15 bases between the germline ends. The germline CDR1 and CDR2 sequences are MNHNY and SVGAGI (reference sequence). CDR3 nucleotides: TGTGCCAGCACCCCCTCGAGGGCGGATGGCTACACCTTC. Translating it yields CASTPSRADGYTF.

This clone is termed medium-sized (0.01 to 0.1%). The chain couples TRBV28 to TRBJ1-3; a weak D match, TRBD1 (6 bases). The CDR3 runs 14 residues. The germline gives CDR1 MDHEN, CDR2 SYDVKM. With 5 bases removed from V and 0 bases from J, the gap between germline ends came to 8 bases. Written as DNA, the CDR3 is TGTGCCAGCAGTACAGGGCCCTCTGGAAACACCATATATTTT. It yields the protein CASSTGPSGNTIYF.